The 25 T cell receptor beta chains presented below share a single source sample, sequenced in a study of cytomegalovirus exposure and HLA in healthy donors. Primers: 60 Vbeta forward and 13 Jbeta reverse. Only in-frame clones appear in the TCRdb table, and some are missing; sequencing was by immunoSEQ multiplex PCR. This sample yields 85,000 to 130,000 clones, of which around 74% are seen a single time; 12% to 15% belongs to the top ten. The source material was PBMCs. The receptor source for this set is a male donor in good health and CMV-seropositive.

The chain joins TRBV6-1 to TRBJ2-1; 12 bases fit TRBD2. J gave up 7 bases and V 4 bases, and 5 bases lay outside the gene matches. The CDR3 covers 15 residues. Germline values: CDR1 MNHNS, CDR2 SASEGT. This CDR3 is CASSVASGGANEQFF. CDR3 DNA sequence: TGTGCCAGCAGTGTGGCTAGCGGGGGGGCGAATGAGCAGTTCTTC.

The genes are TRBV7-2 and TRBJ1-4; 11 nucleotides agree with TRBD1. The V and J ends lost 5 bases and 7 bases, in that order; junction bases with no gene match: 6. Looked up from germline, CDR1 is SGHTA and CDR2 is FQGNSA. The CDR3 length is 15 residues. The CDR3 is CASSEDRGQGEKLFF. In DNA form, the CDR3 reads TGTGCCAGCAGCGAGGACAGGGGGCAGGGTGAAAAACTGTTTTTT.

This clone was detected only a few times. The chain employs TRBV2 and TRBJ2-2; 10 bases align to TRBD2. V shed 0 bases, J shed 6 bases, and the junction held 1 base outside the gene matches. This CDR3 has 15 amino acids. In germline, CDR1 is SNHLY, CDR2 FYNNEI. The CDR3 loop is CASSEALAGSGELFF. The CDR3 DNA reads TGTGCCAGCAGTGAAGCACTAGCGGGGTCCGGGGAGCTGTTTTTT.

The chain couples TRBV9 to TRBJ2-5; 13 bases line up with TRBD2. The CDR3 loop spans 15 amino acids. Trimming removed 3 bases from V and 5 bases from J; junction bases left unmatched: 4. The germline gives CDR1 SGDLS, CDR2 YYNGEE. The DNA of the CDR3 is TGTGCCAGCAGCGGGGGACTAGCGGGGTGGGAGACCCAGTACTTC. Translating gives CASSGGLAGWETQYF.

In this sample, this clone turned up once. V and J are TRBV7-2 and TRBJ2-7; 7 nucleotides match TRBD1. The V segment lost 5 bases and the J segment 8 bases; nucleotides outside the gene matches: 9. Germline CDR1 SGHTA, CDR2 FQGNSA. CDR3 size: 13 residues. DNA of the CDR3: TGTGCCAGCAGCATCAGACAGGGAACCCAGCAGTACTTC. This sequence encodes CASSIRQGTQQYF.

This clone was picked up a small number of times. The rearrangement links TRBV28 to TRBJ1-1; 7 positions agree with TRBD1. The CDR3 extends over 15 amino acids. Trimming cost V 1 base and J 4 bases; bases outside gene matches: 6. The germline gives CDR1 MDHEN, CDR2 SYDVKM. The CDR3, as DNA: TGTGCCAGCAGTTTATCCGAGACAGGGCCCACTGAAGCTTTCTTT. This translates into CASSLSETGPTEAFF.

The rearrangement uses TRBV7-6 and TRBJ2-7; 10 bases line up with TRBD1. The ends lost 10 bases at V and 1 base at J; junction bases unmatched: 7. In germline, CDR1 is SGHVS, CDR2 FNYEAQ. The CDR3 totals 14 residues. The DNA for the CDR3 is TGTGCCACCAAACCGGGACAGGGGTCCTACGAGCAGTACTTC. Translated, it gives CATKPGQGSYEQYF.

The chain has TRBV12-5 and TRBJ2-1, with 7 nucleotides matching TRBD1. Per the germline V gene, CDR1 is LGHNT and CDR2 is FRNRAP. V dropped 5 bases and J dropped 10; count of bases not matched to a gene: 8. The CDR3 spans 13 residues. The CDR3 reads CASGPQTGREQFF. CDR3 nucleotide sequence: TGTGCTAGTGGTCCTCAGACAGGGAGAGAGCAGTTCTTC.

In its sample, this clone was seen a few times. V and J are TRBV7-6 and TRBJ2-5, with TRBD1 identical over 7 bases. Per germline, CDR1 SGHVS and CDR2 FNYEAQ. CDR3 length: 14 residues. V shed 0 bases and J 6 bases; nucleotides not matched to a gene: 4. The CDR3 DNA reads as TGTGCCAGCAGCTTAGCGGGGGACAGACAGACCCAGTACTTC. Its translation: CASSLAGDRQTQYF.

Comments on this clone: The junction does not match germline at one end; this may be a read error. The chain uses TRBV5-1 and TRBJ2-5, with TRBD2 identical over 9 bases. The CDR3 has 13 residues. Germline values: CDR1 SGHRS, CDR2 YFSETQ. The CDR3 protein is CASSSGGQETRYF. The CDR3, as DNA: TGCGCCAGCAGTAGCGGGGGACAAGAGACCCGGTACTTC.

A few counts support this clone. The rearrangement uses TRBV6-1 and TRBJ1-1; D unclear. Between the trimmed V and J ends, which lost 0 bases and 1 base, there was a span of 6 bases. Germline V gene lookup returns CDR1 MNHNS and CDR2 SASEGT. The CDR3 totals 14 residues. The CDR3 DNA follows: TGTGCCAGCAGTGAAGCGTACGGGAACACTGAAGCTTTCTTT. Translating it yields CASSEAYGNTEAFF.

The chain recombines TRBV5-6 with TRBJ1-5; 7 bases map to TRBD1. Germline loops: CDR1 SGHDT, CDR2 YYEEEE. V was clipped by 4 bases and J by 2 bases; unmatched bases: 6. CDR3 length: 15 residues. The CDR3 region has the DNA TGTGCCAGCAGCCCTAGGACAGGTGGCAATCAGCCCCAGCATTTT. This translates into CASSPRTGGNQPQHF. The variable domain in full, with the rest retrieved from reference TRBV5-6 and TRBJ1-5, is DAGVTQSPTHLIKTRGQQVTLRCSPKSGHDTVSWYQQALGQGPQFIFQYYEEEERQRGNFPDRFSGHQFPNYSSELNVNALLLGDSALYLCASSPRTGGNQPQHFGDGTRLSIL.

This chain uses TRBV7-8 with TRBJ1-2; 10 bases match TRBD1. The CDR3 totals 15 residues. Germline CDR1 is SGHVS and CDR2 is FQNEAQ. V lost 0 bases, J lost 9 bases, and 7 bases stayed unmatched. CDR3 loop: CASSLAGDRGSSYTF. For the CDR3, the DNA is TGTGCCAGCAGCTTAGCGGGGGACAGGGGAAGTAGCTACACCTTC.

The table lists this clone with a few counts. This chain uses TRBV29-1 with TRBJ1-1, with 8 bases matching TRBD1. Trimming removed 6 bases from V and 3 bases from J; junction bases left unmatched: 9. CDR1 SQVTM and CDR2 ANQGSEA come from the germline V gene. This CDR3 spans 14 amino acids. CDR3: CSVDPTGVDTEAFF. The CDR3 DNA reads as TGCAGCGTCGACCCGACAGGGGTGGACACTGAAGCTTTCTTT.

The V gene is TRBV6-5, the J gene TRBJ2-7; 8 bases map to TRBD2. CDR1 and CDR2 from the germline V gene are MNHEY and SVGAGI. The CDR3 runs to 12 residues. V trimming: 6 bases; J trimming: 7 bases; junction bases outside the gene matches: 5. CDR3 region: CASRSGGGEQYF. The CDR3 DNA sequence: TGTGCCAGCAGGTCGGGAGGGGGAGAGCAGTACTTC.

V gene TRBV5-4 combines with J gene TRBJ2-5; weak D call: TRBD1 (7 bases). Germline lookup yields CDR1 SGHNT and CDR2 YYREEE (reference sequence). V lost 4 bases and J 5 bases, leaving 21 bases between the germline ends. The CDR3 is 16 residues long. CDR3 nucleotides: TGTGCCAGCAGCCATGACAGGGAGGATTTTGGGGAGACCCAGTACTTC. Protein product: CASSHDREDFGETQYF.

The genes are TRBV7-8 and TRBJ2-7; the D is unclear. There are 13 residues in the CDR3. Trimming stripped 0 bases from V and 2 bases from J, with 5 bases between. Germline V gene data show CDR1 as SGHVS and CDR2 as FQNEAQ. The CDR3 here is CASSLALTYEQYF. The CDR3 DNA reads TGTGCCAGCAGCTTAGCCCTTACCTACGAGCAGTACTTC.

This clone was recorded only once. V and J are TRBV5-1 and TRBJ1-5; TRBD1 matches at 9 bases. Germline CDR1 reads SGHRS; CDR2 reads YFSETQ. V shed 4 bases and J 7 bases; nucleotides not matched to a gene: 15. CDR3 length equals 17 residues. CDR3 residues: CASSTLRGQGSVQPQHF. As DNA, the CDR3 is TGCGCCAGCAGCACACTACGGGGACAGGGTTCTGTGCAGCCCCAGCATTTT.

This chain uses TRBV5-4 with TRBJ1-1; 7 bases line up with TRBD1. J gave up 5 bases and V 4 bases, and 11 bases lay outside the gene matches. CDR3 length: 15 amino acids. Germline-derived CDR1 and CDR2 are SGHNT and YYREEE (reference sequence). The CDR3 reads CASSQRQGAQTEAFF. The CDR3 bases are TGTGCCAGCAGCCAGAGACAGGGCGCGCAGACTGAAGCTTTCTTT. The full variable domain, rest sourced from reference TRBV5-4 and TRBJ1-1, is ETGVTQSPTHLIKTRGQQVTLRCSSQSGHNTVSWYQQALGQGPQFIFQYYREEENGRGNFPPRFSGLQFPNYSSELNVNALELDDSALYLCASSQRQGAQTEAFFGQGTRLTVV.

The chain has TRBV7-9 and TRBJ2-7; D ambiguous. Germline CDR1 is SEHNR and CDR2 is FQNEAQ (reference sequence). The CDR3 extends over 16 amino acids. The V end was cut by 8 bases, the J end by 0 bases, with 20 bases between. CDR3 DNA: TGTGCCAGCGCCCTCGAGGAGTCCTTTAGCTCCTACGAGCAGTACTTC. This encodes CASALEESFSSYEQYF.

The sample holds one count of this clone. The V gene is TRBV7-2, the J gene TRBJ2-3, with a possible D match to TRBD2 (7 bases). The germline CDR1 and CDR2 sequences are SGHTA and FQGNSA. Trimming removed 7 bases from V and 0 bases from J, with 23 bases in between. The CDR3 has 18 residues. The CDR3 loop is CASNPRIGLGGSTDTQYF. The CDR3 DNA sequence: TGTGCCAGCAACCCGAGAATCGGACTAGGGGGAAGCACAGATACGCAGTATTTT.

Notes on this clone: The sample contains more than one DNA sequence encoding this CDR3. The rearrangement uses TRBV2 and TRBJ2-5, with D perhaps TRBD2 (6 bases). The CDR3 has 13 amino acids. Germline lookup yields CDR1 SNHLY and CDR2 FYNNEI. Trimming pared 11 bases from V and 2 bases from J, leaving 15 bases between. Here the CDR3 reads CAGTTGLQETQYF. The DNA for the CDR3 is TGTGCCGGCACAACGGGACTTCAAGAGACCCAGTACTTC.

The V gene is TRBV5-6, the J gene TRBJ1-3, with TRBD1 matching 7 bases. Germline V CDR1 and CDR2: SGHDT, YYEEEE. Unmatched junction bases numbered 2, after V lost 0 bases and J lost 2 bases. The CDR3 loop spans 15 amino acids. The CDR3 here is CASSLEGAAGNTIYF. DNA of the CDR3: TGTGCCAGCAGCTTGGAGGGGGCGGCTGGAAACACCATATATTTT.

As regards this clone: A read error may account for a junction end that differs from germline. This chain connects TRBV7-7 to TRBJ1-3; D possibly corresponds to TRBD1 (6 bases). Germline V gene sequence: CDR1 SSHAT, CDR2 FNYEAQ (reference sequence). The CDR3 loop spans 14 amino acids. In DNA, the CDR3 is TGTGCTAGCAGCTTGGCGGGGGCGGGAAACACCATATATTTT. Amino acids: CASSLAGAGNTIYF.

V gene TRBV27 combines with J gene TRBJ1-5; TRBD1 matches 8 bases. The V segment lost 9 bases and the J segment 3 bases; nucleotides outside the gene matches: 10. The CDR3 runs to 15 residues. The germline gives CDR1 MNHEY, CDR2 SMNVEV (reference sequence). The CDR3 protein is CASKTQGVVNQPQHF. Here the CDR3 DNA reads TGTGCCAGTAAAACACAGGGGGTGGTCAATCAGCCCCAGCATTTT.